This T cell receptor (beta chain) was sequenced during a study of T cells after posttransplantation cyclophosphamide. Points on this clone: What it binds is unknown.

The V and J ends lost 4 bases and 4 bases, in that order; junction bases with no gene match: 11. Germline CDR1 and CDR2: SGHDT and YYEEEE. The CDR3 runs to 16 residues. Assay used: immunoSEQ multiplex PCR; TCRdb lists only in-frame clones, some missing. The sample yields around 17,000 clones, about 85% seen once. Sampled 1 year posttransplant, controls received myeloablative marrow transplants, methotrexate and a calcineurin inhibitor. Study-wide results and caveats: Later post-transplant blood repertoires were often dominated by donor CD8+ memory clones. Blood and skin or GI T cell repertoires showed limited TRB overlap. After PTCy, TRB diversity resembled that of CNI/methotrexate controls.

The V call is TRBV5-6, the J call TRBJ2-5, with 9 bases lining up with TRBD1. The receptor was derived from a female patient between 18 and 30 years old who received an allogeneic stem cell transplant from an unrelated donor, was CMV-positive, and had acute and chronic GVHD. Part of the T cells may come from the graft donor. The material was PBMCs, obtained after allogeneic stem cell transplant with calcineurin inhibitor and methotrexate. In DNA form, the CDR3 reads TGTGCCAGCAGCAGCCCCCGGGACAGGGTACGAGAGACCCAGTACTTC. Its translation: CASSSPRDRVRETQYF.